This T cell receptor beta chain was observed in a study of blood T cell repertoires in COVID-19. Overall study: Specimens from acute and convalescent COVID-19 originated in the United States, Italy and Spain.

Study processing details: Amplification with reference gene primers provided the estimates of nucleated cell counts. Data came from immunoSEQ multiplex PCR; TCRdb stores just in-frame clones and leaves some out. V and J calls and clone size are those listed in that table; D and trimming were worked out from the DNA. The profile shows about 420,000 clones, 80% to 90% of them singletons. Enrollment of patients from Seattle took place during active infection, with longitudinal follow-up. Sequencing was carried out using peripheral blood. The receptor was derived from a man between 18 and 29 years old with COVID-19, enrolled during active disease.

CDR3 residues: CSVVDTRWTEAFF. The CDR3, as DNA: TGCAGCGTTGTGGACACCAGGTGGACTGAAGCTTTCTTT. The chain joins TRBV29-1 to TRBJ1-1, with a tentative D call TRBD1 (5 bases). This CDR3 is built from 13 residues. Germline V CDR1 and CDR2: SQVTM, ANQGSEA. V lost 4 bases and J 5 bases, leaving 14 bases between the germline ends. Full variable domain (remainder filled in from reference TRBV29-1 and TRBJ1-1): SAVISQKPSRDICQRGTSLTIQCQVDSQVTMMFWYRQQPGQSLTLIATANQGSEATYESGFVIDKFPISRPNLTFSTLTVSNMSPEDSSIYLCSVVDTRWTEAFFGQGTRLTVV.